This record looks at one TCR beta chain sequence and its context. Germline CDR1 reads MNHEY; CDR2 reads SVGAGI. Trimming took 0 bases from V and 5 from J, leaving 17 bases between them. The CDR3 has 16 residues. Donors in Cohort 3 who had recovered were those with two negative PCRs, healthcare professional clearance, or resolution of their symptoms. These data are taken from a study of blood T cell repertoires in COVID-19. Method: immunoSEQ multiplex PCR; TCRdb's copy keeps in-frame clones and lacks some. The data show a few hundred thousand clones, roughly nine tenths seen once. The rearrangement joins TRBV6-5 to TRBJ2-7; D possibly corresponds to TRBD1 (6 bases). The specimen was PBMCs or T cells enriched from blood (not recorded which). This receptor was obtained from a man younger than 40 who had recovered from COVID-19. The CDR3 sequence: CASSYSLGTGTHEQYF. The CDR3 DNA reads TGTGCCAGCAGTTACTCGCTGGGAACAGGGACCCACGAGCAGTACTTC.